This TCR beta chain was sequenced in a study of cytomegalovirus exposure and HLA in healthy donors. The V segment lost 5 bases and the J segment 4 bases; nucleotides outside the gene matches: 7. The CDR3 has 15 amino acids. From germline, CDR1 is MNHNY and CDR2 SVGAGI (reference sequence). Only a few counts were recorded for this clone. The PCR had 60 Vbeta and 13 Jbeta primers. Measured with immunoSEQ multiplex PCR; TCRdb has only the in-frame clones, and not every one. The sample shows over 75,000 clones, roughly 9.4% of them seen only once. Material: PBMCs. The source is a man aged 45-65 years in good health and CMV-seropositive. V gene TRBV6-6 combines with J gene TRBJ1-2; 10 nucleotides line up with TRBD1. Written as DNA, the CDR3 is TGTGCCAGCAGTCGACAGGGGGCGCGTCCCTATGGCTACACCTTC. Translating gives CASSRQGARPYGYTF.